In this sample, the clone carrying this T cell receptor (beta chain) turned up a few times. The method was immunoSEQ multiplex PCR; TCRdb's version includes in-frame clones alone and lacks a portion of them. The table shows hundreds of thousands of clones, with around 85% occurring only once. This sample is drawn from a study of blood T cell repertoires in COVID-19. The CDR3 consists of 13 residues. Germline V lookup: CDR1 LGHDT, CDR2 YNNKEL (reference sequence). Between the trimmed V and J ends, which lost 5 bases and 5 bases, there was a span of 9 bases. V usage is TRBV3-1 (or the pseudogene TRBV3-2) and J usage is TRBJ2-2, with unresolved D. What was sequenced was PBMCs or T cells enriched from blood (not recorded which). This TCR came from a man in his thirties or forties who had recovered from COVID-19. CDR3 residues: CASSSTTTGELFF. The CDR3 region has the DNA TGTGCCAGCAGCTCTACTACAACCGGGGAGCTGTTTTTT.